The 20 T cell receptor beta chains reported below all come from one sample, sequenced in a study of spatial heterogeneity in lung cancer. TCRdb reprocessed the 5' RACE reads via MiXCR and lists one record per CDR3 protein. The sample yields about 6,600 distinct CDR3 sequences, under 20% seen once. Time point noted: sample taken at primary tumor resection. Material: normal lung tissue next to the tumor, obtained at surgery. Every receptor here comes from a male donor with early-stage non-small cell lung cancer.

In this sample, this clonotype is medium-sized (0.01 to 0.1%). The chain combines TRBV25-1 with TRBJ2-7, with D unresolved. With 6 bases removed from V and 1 base from J, the gap between germline ends came to 7 bases. CDR1 and CDR2 from the germline V gene are MGHDK and SYGVNS. The CDR3 covers 12 residues. CDR3 residues: CASRGGSYEQYF. CDR3 sequence (DNA): TGTGCCAGCAGAGGCGGATCCTACGAGCAGTACTTC.

This clonotype counts as medium-sized (0.01 to 0.1%). V and J are TRBV15 and TRBJ2-7; D not resolved. CDR1 and CDR2 from the germline V gene are LNHNV and YYDKDF (reference sequence). CDR3 length: 15 amino acids. V lost 6 bases, J lost 3 bases, and 18 bases lay in between. In nucleotides, the CDR3 is TGTGCCACCAGGGACCTCCGAGTTAGTAGCTACGAGCAGTACTTC. Its translation is CATRDLRVSSYEQYF. The whole variable domain, remainder taken from reference TRBV15 and TRBJ2-7, is DAMVIQNPRYQVTQFGKPVTLSCSQTLNHNVMYWYQQKSSQAPKLLFHYYDKDFNNEADTPDNFQSRRPNTSFCFLDIRSPGLGDTAMYLCATRDLRVSSYEQYFGPGTRLTVT.

J is TRBJ2-7 and V is TRBV11-1; 8 bases are shared with TRBD1. The germline gives CDR1 SGHAT, CDR2 FQDESV (reference sequence). V lost 5 bases and J lost 2; bases outside the gene matches: 11. The CDR3 is 16 amino acids. The CDR3 DNA reads as TGTGCCAGCAGCCCAGCCGGTTCAGGGGGCACCTACGAGCAGTACTTC. It translates to CASSPAGSGGTYEQYF.

This clonotype is medium-sized in the sample. This chain connects TRBV6-5 to TRBJ1-1; D might be TRBD1 (6 bases). In germline, CDR1 is MNHEY, CDR2 SVGAGI. The CDR3 covers 16 residues. Trimming removed 0 bases from V and 1 base from J, with 12 bases in between. This CDR3 is CASSYSGQSPNTEAFF. Here the CDR3 DNA reads TGTGCCAGCAGTTACTCCGGACAGAGTCCGAACACTGAAGCTTTCTTT.

The J gene is TRBJ2-7, the V gene TRBV27; 9 nucleotides match TRBD1. The CDR3 totals 15 residues. CDR1 is MNHEY, CDR2 SMNVEV, per germline (reference sequence). The V segment lost 8 bases and the J segment 5 bases; nucleotides outside the gene matches: 13. CDR3 nucleotides: TGTGCCAGCGGCACCCGGGACAGGGACGGTCACGAGCAGTACTTC. This gives the protein CASGTRDRDGHEQYF.

This clonotype was counted a few times. The chain is built from TRBV20-1 and TRBJ2-7, with 8 nucleotides matching TRBD1. V shed 3 bases, J shed 4 bases, and the junction held 8 bases outside the gene matches. Germline V gene sequence: CDR1 DFQATT, CDR2 SNEGSKA (reference sequence). The CDR3 sequence is 14 residues long. The CDR3 protein is CSARSGGSLYEQYF. In nucleotides, the CDR3 is TGCAGTGCTAGGTCAGGGGGCTCTTTGTACGAGCAGTACTTC.

In this sample, this clonotype turned up a few times. The rearrangement uses TRBV5-4 and TRBJ1-2, with 7 bases that match TRBD1. Germline CDR1 reads SGHNT; CDR2 reads YYREEE (reference sequence). The length of the CDR3 is 16 residues. Germline trimming cut 0 bases from V and 4 bases from J; bases unmatched to any gene: 9. In DNA, the CDR3 is TGTGCCAGCAGCTTGGCCGGGACAGCCGAGGGCTATGGCTACACCTTC. It specifies CASSLAGTAEGYGYTF.

The chain is built from TRBV6-5 and TRBJ2-5, with D perhaps matching TRBD1 or TRBD2 (5 bases each). In germline, CDR1 is MNHEY, CDR2 SVGAGI. The CDR3 runs to 15 residues. V was trimmed by 2 bases and J by 4 bases, leaving 14 bases between them. CDR3 amino acids: CASSYRGMKGETQYF. The CDR3, as DNA: TGTGCCAGCAGTTACCGGGGCATGAAGGGAGAGACCCAGTACTTC.

The table lists this clonotype with many counts. CDR3 residues: CSARDQGEQFF. The DNA for the CDR3 is TGCAGTGCTAGAGACCAGGGTGAGCAGTTCTTC. This rearrangement joins TRBV20-1 to TRBJ2-1; D is possibly TRBD1 (5 bases). Germline V lookup: CDR1 DFQATT, CDR2 SNEGSKA (reference sequence). This CDR3 comprises 11 residues. The V end lost 0 bases, the J end lost 9 bases, and 6 bases lay between the germline ends.

By share, this clonotype ranks as medium-sized. Here the CDR3 reads CASSLAGRDSPYEQYF. The CDR3 nucleotides read TGTGCCAGCAGCTTAGCGGGAAGGGACAGTCCCTACGAGCAGTACTTC. The V call is TRBV7-2, the J call TRBJ2-7; 7 nucleotides agree with TRBD1. This CDR3 is 16 amino acids long. Losses at the gene ends were 0 bases for V and 2 bases for J; bases not matched to a gene: 7. CDR1 is SGHTA and CDR2 is FQGNSA in the germline V gene.

The chain links TRBV7-8 to TRBJ2-1; D uncertain. CDR1 is SGHVS, CDR2 FQNEAQ, per germline. CDR3 length: 17 residues. V lost 2 bases and J 4 bases, leaving 18 bases between the germline ends. CDR3 nucleotides: TGTGCCAGCAGCTTATACCCTGGGGATCGGGCATACAATGAGCAGTTCTTC. Translation: CASSLYPGDRAYNEQFF.

This clonotype qualifies as medium-sized. This CDR3 reads CASSYGTATSGNTIYF. CDR3 DNA: TGTGCCAGCAGCTATGGGACGGCAACCTCTGGAAACACCATATATTTT. The V gene is TRBV7-2, the J gene TRBJ1-3, with D possibly being TRBD1 (5 bases). V was shortened by 4 bases and J by 0 bases, with 13 bases between the two germline ends. Per germline, CDR1 SGHTA and CDR2 FQGNSA. The CDR3 runs 16 residues.

This clonotype is labeled as medium-sized (0.01 to 0.1%). The rearrangement links TRBV12-3 or TRBV12-4 to TRBJ2-2; no clear D gene. CDR3 length: 13 amino acids. V was cut by 2 bases and J by 4 bases, with 5 bases left in between. CDR3 loop: CASSLSLTGELFF. Written as DNA, the CDR3 is TGTGCCAGCAGTTTATCCCTCACCGGGGAGCTGTTTTTT.

The chain combines TRBV6-5 with TRBJ2-5; 14 nucleotides align to TRBD2. The CDR3 has 16 residues. Germline V gene data show CDR1 as MNHEY and CDR2 as SVGAGI. The ends lost 5 bases at V and 4 bases at J; junction bases unmatched: 6. The CDR3 loop reads CASSSGTSGSGETQYF. The DNA of the CDR3 is TGTGCCAGCAGTAGCGGGACTAGCGGGAGTGGAGAGACCCAGTACTTC.

Only a few counts were recorded for this clonotype. The V and J genes are TRBV7-2 and TRBJ2-2; 9 bases match TRBD1. With V trimmed by 3 bases and J by 7 bases, 6 bases remained unmatched. Germline V CDR1 and CDR2: SGHTA, FQGNSA. This CDR3 has 15 residues. CDR3 region: CASSFTGGAGGELFF. CDR3 in DNA: TGTGCCAGCAGCTTTACAGGGGGCGCAGGCGGGGAGCTGTTTTTT.

The rearrangement links TRBV19 to TRBJ1-5, with D possibly matching TRBD1 (5 bases). CDR3 length equals 15 residues. Germline V CDR1 and CDR2: LNHDA, SQIVND (reference sequence). The CDR3 DNA is TGTGCGGCAAGGCCTTCAGGGAGCGGCAATCAGCCCCAGCATTTT. Translation: CAARPSGSGNQPQHF.

This sequence joins TRBV12-3 or TRBV12-4 and TRBJ1-3; D remains unclear. V lost 7 bases, J lost 8 bases, and 15 bases lay in between. This CDR3 comprises 13 residues. In nucleotides, the CDR3 is TGTGCCAGCACTCCCCATGGGCTTTACACCATATATTTT. Translation: CASTPHGLYTIYF.

V usage is TRBV20-1 and J usage is TRBJ2-1, with D maybe TRBD1 (6 bases). The CDR3 loop spans 16 amino acids. CDR1 is DFQATT and CDR2 is SNEGSKA in the germline V gene (reference sequence). The V gene lost 3 bases and the J gene lost 5 bases, with 20 bases spanning the gap. The DNA of the CDR3 is TGCAGTGCTAGTGGCACTACAGGGACCCTAAACAATGAGCAGTTCTTC. Protein sequence: CSASGTTGTLNNEQFF.

Judged by abundance, this clonotype is medium-sized. One junction end disagrees with the germline gene, perhaps due to a read error. The chain carries TRBV20-1 and TRBJ2-3; D unresolved. Looked up from germline, CDR1 is DFQATT and CDR2 is SNEGSKA (reference sequence). The CDR3 is 12 residues long. The CDR3 DNA follows: TGCAGTGCGAGAGTTAACACAGATACGCAGTATTTT. This translates into CSARVNTDTQYF.

The rearrangement links TRBV28 to TRBJ2-1; D is unresolved. The CDR3 extends over 12 amino acids. The germline gives CDR1 MDHEN, CDR2 SYDVKM. Trimming removed 5 bases at V and 3 bases at J, with 5 bases between. The CDR3 here is CASSENYNEQFF. The DNA of the CDR3 is TGTGCCAGCAGTGAGAACTACAATGAGCAGTTCTTC.